This T cell receptor beta chain appears in the sequencing data of a study of beta chain features in type 1 diabetes. The germline V gene has CDR1 SQVTM and CDR2 ANQGSEA. CDR3 length equals 13 residues. Expressed TCRB transcripts were sequenced because the entire RNA isolate underwent reverse transcription. Measured with immunoSEQ multiplex PCR; TCRdb has only the in-frame clones, and not every one. The sample lists under 450,000 clones; approximately 14% were seen once. This clone has just a few counts. A junction boundary mismatches the germline segment, possibly from a read error. The chain combines TRBV29-1 with TRBJ2-3; a possible D gene is TRBD1 (5 bases). The sequence came from a man under 40 in good health. Sequences were obtained from naive CD4+ T cells from blood. The CDR3 bases are TGCAGCTCAGTGCAGGTGCCCACAGGTACGCAGTATTTT. This gives the protein CSSVQVPTGTQYF.